This entry is about one T cell receptor beta chain. This specimen comes from a study of CD8 T cells in Susac syndrome. After extraction with the RNeasy kit, about 0.45 to 1 ug of the RNA was reverse transcribed using random hexamers. TCR beta CDR3 was amplified by immunoSEQ covering 54 Vbeta and 13 Jbeta. A single record per CDR3 protein comes from TCRdb applying MiXCR to the immunoSEQ multiplex PCR reads. The repertoire holds approximately 120,000 distinct CDR3 sequences, with about 96% as singletons. The T cells that were sequenced for TCR beta were CD8+ and CD4+ cells from blood. The source of this sequence is a human donor in good health. Sequenced: CD4+ T cells from PBMCs.

The CDR3 is CASRDVVGALEQYF. The CDR3 nucleotides are TGTGCCAGCAGGGACGTGGTGGGGGCACTCGAGCAGTACTTC. The chain carries TRBV12-3 or TRBV12-4 and TRBJ2-7; D perhaps matches TRBD1 (6 bases). The CDR3 length is 14 residues. V was trimmed by 6 bases and J by 6 bases, leaving 18 bases between them.